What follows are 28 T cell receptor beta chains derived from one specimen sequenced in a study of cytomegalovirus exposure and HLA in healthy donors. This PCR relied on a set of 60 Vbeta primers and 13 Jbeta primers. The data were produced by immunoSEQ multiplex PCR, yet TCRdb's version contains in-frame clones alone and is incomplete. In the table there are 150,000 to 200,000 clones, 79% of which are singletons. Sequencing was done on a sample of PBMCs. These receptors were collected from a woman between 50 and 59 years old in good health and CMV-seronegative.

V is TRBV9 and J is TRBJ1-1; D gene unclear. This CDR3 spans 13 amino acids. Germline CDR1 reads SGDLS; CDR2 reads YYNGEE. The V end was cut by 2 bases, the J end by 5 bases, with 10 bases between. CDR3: CASSVGFWTEAFF. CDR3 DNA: TGTGCCAGCAGCGTTGGCTTCTGGACTGAAGCTTTCTTT.

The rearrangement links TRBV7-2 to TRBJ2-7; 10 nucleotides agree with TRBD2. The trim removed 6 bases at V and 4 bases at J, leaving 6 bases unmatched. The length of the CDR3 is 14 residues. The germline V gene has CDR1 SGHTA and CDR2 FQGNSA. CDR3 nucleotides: TGTGCCAGCAGTCGGACTAGCGGAGGTTACGAGCAGTACTTC. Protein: CASSRTSGGYEQYF.

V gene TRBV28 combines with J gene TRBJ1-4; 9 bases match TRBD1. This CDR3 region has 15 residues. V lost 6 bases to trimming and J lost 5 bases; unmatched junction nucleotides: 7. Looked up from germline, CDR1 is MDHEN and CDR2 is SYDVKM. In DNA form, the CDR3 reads TGTGCCAGCAGGGGAACCGGGACAGGGAATGAAAAACTGTTTTTT. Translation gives CASRGTGTGNEKLFF.

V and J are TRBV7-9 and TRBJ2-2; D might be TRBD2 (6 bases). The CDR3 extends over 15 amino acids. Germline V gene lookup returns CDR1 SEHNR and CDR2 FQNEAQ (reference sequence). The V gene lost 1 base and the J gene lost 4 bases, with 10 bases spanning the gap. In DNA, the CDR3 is TGTGCCAGCAGCTTAGGACCTAGCGCCACCGGGGAGCTGTTTTTT. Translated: CASSLGPSATGELFF.

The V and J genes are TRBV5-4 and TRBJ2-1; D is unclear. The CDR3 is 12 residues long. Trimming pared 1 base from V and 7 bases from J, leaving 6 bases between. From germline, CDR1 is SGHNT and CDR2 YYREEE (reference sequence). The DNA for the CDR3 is TGTGCCAGCAGCTTGCCCGGGAATGAGCAGTTCTTC. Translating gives CASSLPGNEQFF.

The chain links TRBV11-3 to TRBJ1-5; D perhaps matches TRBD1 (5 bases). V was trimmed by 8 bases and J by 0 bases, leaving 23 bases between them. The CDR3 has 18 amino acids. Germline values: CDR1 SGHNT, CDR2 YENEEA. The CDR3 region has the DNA TGTGCCAGCCGACTAGCCCAGGGTGAGGCCCATAGCAATCAGCCCCAGCATTTT. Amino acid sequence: CASRLAQGEAHSNQPQHF.

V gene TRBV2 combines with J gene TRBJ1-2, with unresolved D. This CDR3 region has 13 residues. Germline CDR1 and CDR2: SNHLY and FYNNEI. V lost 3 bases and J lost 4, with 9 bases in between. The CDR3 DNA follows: TGTGCCAGCAGTGAGGCGGGGTCCTATGGCTACACCTTC. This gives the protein CASSEAGSYGYTF.

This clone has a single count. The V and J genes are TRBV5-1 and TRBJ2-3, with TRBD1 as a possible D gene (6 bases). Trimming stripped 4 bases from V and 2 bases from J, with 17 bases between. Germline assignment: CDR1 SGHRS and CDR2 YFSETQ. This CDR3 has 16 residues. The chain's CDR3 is CASSPRGALNTDTQYF. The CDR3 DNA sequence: TGCGCCAGCAGCCCCAGGGGTGCCCTCAACACAGATACGCAGTATTTT.

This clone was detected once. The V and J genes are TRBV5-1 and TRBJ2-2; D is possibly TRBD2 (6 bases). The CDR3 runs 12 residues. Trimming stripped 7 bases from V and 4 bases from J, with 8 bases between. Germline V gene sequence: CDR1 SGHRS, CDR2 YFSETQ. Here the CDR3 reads CASSRGTGELFF. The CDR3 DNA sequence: TGCGCCAGCTCGCGGGGCACCGGGGAGCTGTTTTTT. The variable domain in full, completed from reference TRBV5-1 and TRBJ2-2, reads KAGVTQTPRYLIKTRGQQVTLSCSPISGHRSVSWYQQTPGQGLQFLFEYFSETQRNKGNFPGRFSGRQFSNSRSEMNVSTLELGDSALYLCASSRGTGELFFGEGSRLTVL.

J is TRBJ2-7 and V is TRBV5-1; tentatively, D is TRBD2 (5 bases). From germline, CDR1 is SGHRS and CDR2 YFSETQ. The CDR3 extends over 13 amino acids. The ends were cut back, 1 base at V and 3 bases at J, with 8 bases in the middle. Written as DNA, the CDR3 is TGCGCCAGCAGCTTGCTCGGGGACTACGAGCAGTACTTC. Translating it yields CASSLLGDYEQYF.

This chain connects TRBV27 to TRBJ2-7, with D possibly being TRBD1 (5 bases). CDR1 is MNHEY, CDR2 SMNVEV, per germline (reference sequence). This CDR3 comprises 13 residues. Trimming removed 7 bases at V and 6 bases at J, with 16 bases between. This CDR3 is CASTARGRCEQYF. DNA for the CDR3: TGTGCCAGCACCGCAAGGGGCCGATGCGAGCAGTACTTC.

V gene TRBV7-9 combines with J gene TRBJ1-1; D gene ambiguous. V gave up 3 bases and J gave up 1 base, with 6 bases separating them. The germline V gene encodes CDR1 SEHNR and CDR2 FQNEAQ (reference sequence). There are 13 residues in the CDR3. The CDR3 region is CASSLGRNTEAFF. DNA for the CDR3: TGTGCCAGCAGCTTGGGCAGGAACACTGAAGCTTTCTTT.

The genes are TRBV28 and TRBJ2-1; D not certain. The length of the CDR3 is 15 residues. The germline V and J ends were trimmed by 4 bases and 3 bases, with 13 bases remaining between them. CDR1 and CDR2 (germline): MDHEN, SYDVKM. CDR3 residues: CASSSSTRYYNEQFF. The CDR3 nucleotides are TGTGCCAGCAGTTCCTCCACCCGCTACTACAATGAGCAGTTCTTC.

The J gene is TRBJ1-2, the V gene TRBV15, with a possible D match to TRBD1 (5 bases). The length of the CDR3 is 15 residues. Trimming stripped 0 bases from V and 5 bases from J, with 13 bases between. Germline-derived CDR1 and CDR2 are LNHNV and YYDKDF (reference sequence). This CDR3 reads CATSRELTATYGYTF. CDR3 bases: TGTGCCACCAGCAGAGAGTTGACAGCTACTTATGGCTACACCTTC.

CDR3: CASSPRTGPHVAGELFF. CDR3 in DNA: TGTGCCAGCTCACCCAGGACAGGGCCCCACGTTGCCGGGGAGCTGTTTTTT. The chain has TRBV18 and TRBJ2-2, with 8 nucleotides matching TRBD1. The CDR3 consists of 17 residues. CDR1 is KGHSH, CDR2 LQKENI, per germline. V shed 3 bases and J 6 bases; nucleotides not matched to a gene: 12.

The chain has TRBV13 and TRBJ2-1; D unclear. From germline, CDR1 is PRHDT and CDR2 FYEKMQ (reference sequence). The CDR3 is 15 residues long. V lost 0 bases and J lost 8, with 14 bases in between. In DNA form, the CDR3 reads TGTGCCAGCAGCTTAGGCCGCGGCGGAGTGCATGAGCAGTTCTTC. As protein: CASSLGRGGVHEQFF.

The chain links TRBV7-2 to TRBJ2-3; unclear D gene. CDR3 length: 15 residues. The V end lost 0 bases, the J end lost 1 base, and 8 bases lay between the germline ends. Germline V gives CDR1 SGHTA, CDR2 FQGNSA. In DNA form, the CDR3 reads TGTGCCAGCAGCTTAGCGGCCTCTCGCACAGATACGCAGTATTTT. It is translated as CASSLAASRTDTQYF.

The CDR3 DNA sequence: TGTGCCAGCAGCCCCCGGACTAGCGGCTCCTACGAGCAGTACTTC. This gives the protein CASSPRTSGSYEQYF. V usage is TRBV9 and J usage is TRBJ2-7; the match to TRBD2 covers 10 bases. CDR3 length equals 15 residues. CDR1 and CDR2 (germline): SGDLS, YYNGEE. Trimming removed 4 bases from V and 0 bases from J; junction bases left unmatched: 4.

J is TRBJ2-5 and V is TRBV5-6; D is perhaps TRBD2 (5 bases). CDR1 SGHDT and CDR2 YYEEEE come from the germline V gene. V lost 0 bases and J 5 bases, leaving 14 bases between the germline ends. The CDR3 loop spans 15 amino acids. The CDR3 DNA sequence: TGTGCCAGCAGCTTGGGGCGGGTCAGAGCGGAGACCCAGTACTTC. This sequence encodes CASSLGRVRAETQYF.

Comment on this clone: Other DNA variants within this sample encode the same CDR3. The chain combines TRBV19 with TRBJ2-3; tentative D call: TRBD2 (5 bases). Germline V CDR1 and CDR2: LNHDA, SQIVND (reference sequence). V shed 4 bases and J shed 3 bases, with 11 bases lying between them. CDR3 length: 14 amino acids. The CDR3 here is CASSTSGGTDTQYF. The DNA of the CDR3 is TGTGCCAGTAGTACCTCCGGCGGGACAGATACGCAGTATTTT.

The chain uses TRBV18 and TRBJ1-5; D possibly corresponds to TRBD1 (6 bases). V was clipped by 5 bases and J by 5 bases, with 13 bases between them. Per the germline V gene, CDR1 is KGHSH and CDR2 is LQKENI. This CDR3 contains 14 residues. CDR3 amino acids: CASSRDIQDQPQHF. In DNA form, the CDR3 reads TGTGCCAGCTCAAGGGACATTCAAGATCAGCCCCAGCATTTT.

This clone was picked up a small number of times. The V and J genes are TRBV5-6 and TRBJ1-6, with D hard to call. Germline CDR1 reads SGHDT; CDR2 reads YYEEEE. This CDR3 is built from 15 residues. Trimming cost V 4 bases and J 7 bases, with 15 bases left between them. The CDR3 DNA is TGTGCCAGCAGCGCACCCTGGGAGGGAAATTCACCCCTCCACTTT. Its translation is CASSAPWEGNSPLHF.

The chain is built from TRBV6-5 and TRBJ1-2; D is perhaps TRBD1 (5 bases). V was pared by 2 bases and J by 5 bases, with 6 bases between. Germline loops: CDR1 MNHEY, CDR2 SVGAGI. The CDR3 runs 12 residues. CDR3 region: CASSYQGYGYTF. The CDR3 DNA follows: TGTGCCAGCAGTTACCAGGGTTATGGCTACACCTTC.

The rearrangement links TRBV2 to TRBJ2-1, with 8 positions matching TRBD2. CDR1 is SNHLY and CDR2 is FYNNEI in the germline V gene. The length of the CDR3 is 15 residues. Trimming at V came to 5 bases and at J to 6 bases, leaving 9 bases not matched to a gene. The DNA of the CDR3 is TGTGCCAGCAGTCGGGGGGGCTTCCGCTTCAATGAGCAGTTCTTC. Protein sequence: CASSRGGFRFNEQFF.

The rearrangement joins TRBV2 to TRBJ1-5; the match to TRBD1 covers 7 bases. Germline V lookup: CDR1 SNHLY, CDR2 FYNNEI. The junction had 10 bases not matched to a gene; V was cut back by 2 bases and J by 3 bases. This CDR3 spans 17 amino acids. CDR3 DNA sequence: TGTGCCAGCAGTGAATCCCGGAGGGGGCGGATCAATCAGCCCCAGCATTTT. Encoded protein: CASSESRRGRINQPQHF.

This CDR3 is CASSQEYRGNTEAFF. CDR3 DNA sequence: TGCGCCAGCAGCCAAGAATACAGGGGGAACACTGAAGCTTTCTTT. This chain links TRBV4-3 with TRBJ1-1; 7 nucleotides agree with TRBD1. Germline-derived CDR1 and CDR2 are LGHNA and YSLEER. The length of the CDR3 is 15 residues. V shed 0 bases, J shed 1 base, and the junction held 2 bases outside the gene matches.

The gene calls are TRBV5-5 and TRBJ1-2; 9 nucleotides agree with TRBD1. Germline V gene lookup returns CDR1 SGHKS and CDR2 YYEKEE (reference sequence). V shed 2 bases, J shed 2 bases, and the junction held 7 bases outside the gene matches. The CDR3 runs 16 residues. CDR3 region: CASSLSPGQGNYGYTF. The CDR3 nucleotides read TGTGCCAGCAGCTTAAGCCCGGGACAGGGAAACTATGGCTACACCTTC.

The DNA for the CDR3 is TGTGCCAGCAGCTTAGGCGGGGTAGAGACCCAGTACTTC. This sequence encodes CASSLGGVETQYF. The chain has TRBV7-9 and TRBJ2-5; TRBD2 might be the D (6 bases). This CDR3 comprises 13 residues. V gave up 1 base and J gave up 4 bases, with 7 bases separating them. CDR1 SEHNR and CDR2 FQNEAQ come from the germline V gene (reference sequence).